One sample yielded the 6 T cell receptor beta chains listed below, sequenced in a study of blood T cells in healthy people across ages. PCR was performed a second time for about 7 to 11 cycles using a sample-barcoded 5' primer and a J-beta primer mix. TCRdb re-called the 5' RACE reads through MiXCR, storing one row per CDR3 protein. The data show roughly 2 million distinct CDR3 sequences, around half seen once. Sequencing used blood. The receptors come from a middle-aged woman in good health.

V gene TRBV5-6 combines with J gene TRBJ1-4; 8 bases are a match to TRBD1. Germline CDR1 and CDR2: SGHDT and YYEEEE. This CDR3 has 17 residues. V was pared by 0 bases and J by 8 bases, with 12 bases of the junction left unmatched. CDR3 sequence reads: CASSLVGTGDPVEKLFF. The CDR3 region has the DNA TGTGCCAGCAGCTTGGTCGGGACAGGCGATCCCGTAGAAAAACTGTTTTTT.

This clonotype was found a few times. This rearrangement joins TRBV12-3 or TRBV12-4 to TRBJ2-7, with D perhaps TRBD1 (6 bases). This CDR3 is 13 amino acids long. Trimming removed 5 bases from V and 4 bases from J, with 12 bases in between. CDR3 loop: CASSPNTGYEQYF. For the CDR3, the DNA is TGTGCCAGCAGTCCTAACACAGGGTACGAGCAGTACTTC.

This clonotype was detected only a few times. The J gene is TRBJ2-5, the V gene TRBV2; tentatively, D is TRBD2 (5 bases). The germline V and J ends were trimmed by 6 bases and 5 bases, with 16 bases remaining between them. This CDR3 is 14 amino acids long. Germline V gives CDR1 SNHLY, CDR2 FYNNEI. The CDR3 nucleotides are TGTGCCAGCAGCCCCGTCCGGACTTTTGAGACCCAGTACTTC. It is translated as CASSPVRTFETQYF. The full variable domain, its missing parts supplied by reference TRBV2 and TRBJ2-5, is EPEVTQTPSHQVTQMGQEVILRCVPISNHLYFYWYRQILGQKVEFLVSFYNNEISEKSEIFDDQFSVERPDGSNFTLKIRSTKLEDSAMYFCASSPVRTFETQYFGPGTRLLVL.

About this clonotype itself: A junction boundary mismatches the germline segment, possibly from a read error. The chain employs TRBV12-3 or TRBV12-4 and TRBJ2-1; D unresolved. The CDR3 is made up of 13 amino acids. The CDR3, as DNA: TGTGCCAGCAGTTTTGGACCGCTTAATGTGCAGTTCTTC. Its protein is CASSFGPLNVQFF.

The rearrangement joins TRBV10-3 to TRBJ2-3; D gene ambiguous. Trimming shortened V by 0 bases and J by 4 bases, and 5 bases separated the two germline ends. The CDR3 has 13 residues. Germline CDR1 ENHRY, CDR2 SYGVKD. CDR3 loop: CAISESLADTQYF. CDR3 bases: TGTGCCATCAGTGAGTCACTTGCAGATACGCAGTATTTT.

This clonotype was counted a few times. J is TRBJ2-6 and V is TRBV5-1, with TRBD1 matching over 12 bases. The junction had 18 bases not matched to a gene; V was cut back by 5 bases and J by 0 bases. The length of the CDR3 is 22 residues. The germline gives CDR1 SGHRS, CDR2 YFSETQ. CDR3 DNA sequence: TGCGCCAGCAGTTCACCGGGACAGGGGGCCTCTCTCTCTCTCTCTGGGGCCAACGTCCTGACTTTC. Encoded protein: CASSSPGQGASLSLSGANVLTF.